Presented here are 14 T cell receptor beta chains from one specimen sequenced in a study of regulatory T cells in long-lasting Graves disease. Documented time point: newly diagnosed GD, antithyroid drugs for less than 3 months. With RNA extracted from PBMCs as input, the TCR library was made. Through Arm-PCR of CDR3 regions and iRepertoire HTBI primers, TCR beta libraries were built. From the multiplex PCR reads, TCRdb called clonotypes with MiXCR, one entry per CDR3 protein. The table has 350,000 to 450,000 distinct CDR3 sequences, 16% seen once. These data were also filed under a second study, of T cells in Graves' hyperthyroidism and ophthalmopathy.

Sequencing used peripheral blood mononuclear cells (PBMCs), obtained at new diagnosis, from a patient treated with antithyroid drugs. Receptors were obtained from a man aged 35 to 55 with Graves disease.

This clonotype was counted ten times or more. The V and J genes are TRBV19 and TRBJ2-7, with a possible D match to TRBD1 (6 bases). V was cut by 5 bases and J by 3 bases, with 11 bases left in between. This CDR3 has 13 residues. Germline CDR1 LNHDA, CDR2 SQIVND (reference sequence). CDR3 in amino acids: CASSGWTDYEQYF. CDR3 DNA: TGTGCCAGTAGTGGGTGGACAGACTACGAGCAGTACTTC.

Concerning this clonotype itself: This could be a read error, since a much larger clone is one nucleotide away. The CDR3, as DNA: TGTGCCAGCAGCTTACAGGACCAAGAGACCCAGTACTTC. It is translated as CASSLQDQETQYF. The chain recombines TRBV5-4 with TRBJ2-5; D possibly corresponds to TRBD1 (5 bases). The germline V and J ends were trimmed by 2 bases and 0 bases, with 5 bases remaining between them. CDR1 and CDR2 (germline): SGHNT, YYREEE (reference sequence). This CDR3 has 13 residues.

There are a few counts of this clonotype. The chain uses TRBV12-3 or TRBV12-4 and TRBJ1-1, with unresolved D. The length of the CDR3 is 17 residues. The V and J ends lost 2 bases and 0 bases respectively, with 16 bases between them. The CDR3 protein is CASSLSWGLSVNTEAFF. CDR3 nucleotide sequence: TGTGCCAGCAGTTTAAGTTGGGGTCTTTCGGTGAACACTGAAGCTTTCTTT.

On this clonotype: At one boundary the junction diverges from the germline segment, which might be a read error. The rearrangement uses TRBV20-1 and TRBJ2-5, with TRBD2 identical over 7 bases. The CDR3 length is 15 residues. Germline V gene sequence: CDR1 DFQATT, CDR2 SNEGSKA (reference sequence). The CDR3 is CSARDRGEGLETQCF. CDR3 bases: TGCAGTGCTAGAGACCGCGGGGAGGGGTTGGAGACCCAGTGCTTC.

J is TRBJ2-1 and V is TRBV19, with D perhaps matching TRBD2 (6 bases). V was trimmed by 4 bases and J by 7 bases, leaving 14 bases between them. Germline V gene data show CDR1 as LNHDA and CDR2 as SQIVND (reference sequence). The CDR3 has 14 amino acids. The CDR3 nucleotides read TGTGCCAGTAGTACCCTAGCGAGGGGAAATGAGCAGTTCTTC. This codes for CASSTLARGNEQFF.

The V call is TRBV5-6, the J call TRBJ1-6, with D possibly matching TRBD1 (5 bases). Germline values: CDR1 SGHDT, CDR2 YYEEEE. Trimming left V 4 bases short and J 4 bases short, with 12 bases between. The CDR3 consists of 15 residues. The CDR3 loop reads CASSGGTAYNSPLHF. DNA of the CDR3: TGTGCCAGCAGCGGTGGGACGGCTTATAATTCACCCCTCCACTTT.

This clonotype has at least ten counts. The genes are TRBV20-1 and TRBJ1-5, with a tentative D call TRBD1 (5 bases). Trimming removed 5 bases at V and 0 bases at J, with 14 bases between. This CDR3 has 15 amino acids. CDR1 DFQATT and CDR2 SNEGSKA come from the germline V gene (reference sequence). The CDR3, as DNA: TGCAGTGCTGACAGAAGGTATAATAGCAATCAGCCCCAGCATTTT. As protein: CSADRRYNSNQPQHF.

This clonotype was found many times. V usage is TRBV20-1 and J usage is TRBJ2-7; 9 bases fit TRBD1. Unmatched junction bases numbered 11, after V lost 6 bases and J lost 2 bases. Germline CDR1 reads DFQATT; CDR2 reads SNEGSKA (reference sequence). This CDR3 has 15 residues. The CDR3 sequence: CSATKATGGTYEQYF. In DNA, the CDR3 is TGCAGTGCCACGAAAGCGACAGGGGGAACCTACGAGCAGTACTTC.

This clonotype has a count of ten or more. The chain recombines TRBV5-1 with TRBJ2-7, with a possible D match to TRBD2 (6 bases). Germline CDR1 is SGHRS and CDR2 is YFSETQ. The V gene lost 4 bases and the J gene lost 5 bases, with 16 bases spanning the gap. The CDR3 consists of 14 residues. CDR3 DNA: TGCGCCAGCAGCCTGCGGGGCGGTGGTGACGAGCAGTACTTC. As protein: CASSLRGGGDEQYF.

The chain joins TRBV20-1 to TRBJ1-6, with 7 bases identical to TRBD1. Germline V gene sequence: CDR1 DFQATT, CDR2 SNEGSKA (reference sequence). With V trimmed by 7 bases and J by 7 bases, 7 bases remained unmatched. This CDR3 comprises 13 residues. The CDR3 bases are TGCAGTGTTTCGACAGGGTCAAATTCACCCCTCCACTTT. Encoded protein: CSVSTGSNSPLHF.

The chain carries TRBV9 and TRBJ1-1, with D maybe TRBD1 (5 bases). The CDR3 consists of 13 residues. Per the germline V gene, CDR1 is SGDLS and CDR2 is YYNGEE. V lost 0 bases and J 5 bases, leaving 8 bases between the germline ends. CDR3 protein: CASSVERQTEAFF. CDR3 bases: TGTGCCAGCAGCGTAGAAAGACAGACTGAAGCTTTCTTT.

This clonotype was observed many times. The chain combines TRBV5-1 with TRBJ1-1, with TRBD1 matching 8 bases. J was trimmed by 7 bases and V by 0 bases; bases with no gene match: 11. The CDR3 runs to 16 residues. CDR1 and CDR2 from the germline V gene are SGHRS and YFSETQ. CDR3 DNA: TGCGCCAGCAGCTTGGCCTTTTGGCAGGGGGCGGATGAAGCTTTCTTT. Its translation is CASSLAFWQGADEAFF.

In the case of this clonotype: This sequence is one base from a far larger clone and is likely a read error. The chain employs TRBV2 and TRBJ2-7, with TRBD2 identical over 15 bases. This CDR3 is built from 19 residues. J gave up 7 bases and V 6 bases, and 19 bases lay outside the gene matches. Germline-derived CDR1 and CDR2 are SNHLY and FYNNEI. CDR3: CASRGWRGTSGGRGDEQYF. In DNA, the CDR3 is TGTGCCAGCAGGGGATGGAGAGGGACTAGCGGGGGGCGAGGCGATGAGCAGTACTTC. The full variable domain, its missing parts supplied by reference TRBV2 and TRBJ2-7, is EPEVTQTPSHQVTQMGQEVILRCVPISNHLYFYWYRQILGQKVEFLVSFYNNEISEKSEIFDDQFSVERPDGSNFTLKIRSTKLEDSAMYFCASRGWRGTSGGRGDEQYFGPGTRLTVT.

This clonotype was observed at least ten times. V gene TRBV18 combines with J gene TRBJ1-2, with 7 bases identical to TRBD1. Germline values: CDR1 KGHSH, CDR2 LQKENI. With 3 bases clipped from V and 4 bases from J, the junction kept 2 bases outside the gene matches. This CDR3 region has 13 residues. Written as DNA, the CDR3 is TGTGCCAGCTCACCGACAGGGACCTATGGCTACACCTTC. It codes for CASSPTGTYGYTF.